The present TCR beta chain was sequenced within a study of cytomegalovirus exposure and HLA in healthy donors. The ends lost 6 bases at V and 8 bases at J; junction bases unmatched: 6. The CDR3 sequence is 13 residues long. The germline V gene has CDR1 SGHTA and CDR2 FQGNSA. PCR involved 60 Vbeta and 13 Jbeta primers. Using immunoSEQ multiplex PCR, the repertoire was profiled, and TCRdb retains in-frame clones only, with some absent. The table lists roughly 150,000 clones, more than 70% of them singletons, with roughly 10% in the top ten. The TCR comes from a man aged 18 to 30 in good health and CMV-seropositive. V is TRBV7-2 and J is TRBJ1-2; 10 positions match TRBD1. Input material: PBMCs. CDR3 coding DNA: TGTGCCAGCAGTTTGACAGGGGGCGAGGGCTACACCTTC. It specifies CASSLTGGEGYTF.